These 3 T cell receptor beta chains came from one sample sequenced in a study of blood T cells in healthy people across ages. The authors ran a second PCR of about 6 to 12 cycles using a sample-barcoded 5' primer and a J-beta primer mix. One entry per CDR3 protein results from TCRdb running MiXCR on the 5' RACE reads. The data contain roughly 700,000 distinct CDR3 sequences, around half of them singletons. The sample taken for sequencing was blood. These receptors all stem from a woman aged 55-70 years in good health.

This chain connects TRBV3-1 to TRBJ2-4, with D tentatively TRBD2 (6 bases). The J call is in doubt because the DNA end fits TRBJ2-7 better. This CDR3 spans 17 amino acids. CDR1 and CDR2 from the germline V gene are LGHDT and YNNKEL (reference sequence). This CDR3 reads CASSQDGGIRTTYEQYF. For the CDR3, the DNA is TGTGCCAGCAGCCAAGATGGGGGGATCCGAACCACCTACGAGCAGTACTTC.

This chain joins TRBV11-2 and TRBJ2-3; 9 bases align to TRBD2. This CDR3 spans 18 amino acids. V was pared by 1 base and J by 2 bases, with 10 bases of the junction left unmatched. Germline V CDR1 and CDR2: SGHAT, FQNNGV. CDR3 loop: CASSLVPLSGSVTDTQYF. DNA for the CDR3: TGTGCCAGCAGCTTAGTACCCCTTAGCGGGAGTGTCACAGATACGCAGTATTTT.

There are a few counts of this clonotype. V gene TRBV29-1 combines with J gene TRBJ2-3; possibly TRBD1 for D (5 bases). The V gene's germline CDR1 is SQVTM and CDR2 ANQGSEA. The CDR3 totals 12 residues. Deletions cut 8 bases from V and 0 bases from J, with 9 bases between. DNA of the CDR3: TGCAGCCATGACAGCAGCACAGATACGCAGTATTTT. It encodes CSHDSSTDTQYF.